The 3 T cell receptor beta chains given below trace back to one sample, sequenced in a study of blood T cell repertoires in COVID-19. The repertoire was sequenced with immunoSEQ multiplex PCR; TCRdb's copy has only in-frame clones and lacks some. The table includes about 44,000 clones, approximately 88% detected once. Sequences were obtained from peripheral blood. These receptors were taken from a woman aged 40 to 55 with acute or convalescent COVID-19.

The V and J genes are TRBV19 and TRBJ1-5; 8 positions match TRBD1. The junction had 1 base not matched to a gene; V was cut back by 1 base and J by 2 bases. The CDR3 length is 15 residues. CDR1 is LNHDA and CDR2 is SQIVND in the germline V gene (reference sequence). The DNA of the CDR3 is TGTGCCAGTAGTATAGCAGGGGGCGGCAATCAGCCCCAGCATTTT. Residues: CASSIAGGGNQPQHF.

The rearrangement uses TRBV6-5 and TRBJ1-6, with TRBD1 identical over 7 bases. Germline V lookup: CDR1 MNHEY, CDR2 SVGAGI. This CDR3 is built from 16 residues. Trimming took 7 bases from V and 6 from J; bases not matched to a gene: 12. In DNA, the CDR3 is TGTGCCAGCACTTTCTCCTGGGCAGGGGGTAATTCACCCCTCCACTTT. Protein product: CASTFSWAGGNSPLHF.

The rearrangement joins TRBV27 to TRBJ2-7; TRBD2 aligns across 7 bases. The V and J ends lost 7 bases and 6 bases, in that order; junction bases with no gene match: 3. This CDR3 has 11 amino acids. In germline, CDR1 is MNHEY, CDR2 SMNVEV (reference sequence). CDR3 in DNA: TGTGCCAGCATGGCGGGAGTCGAGCAGTACTTC. Protein product: CASMAGVEQYF.